A selection of T cell receptor beta chains follows, all from one sample in a study of blood T cell repertoires in COVID-19. The table came from immunoSEQ multiplex PCR; TCRdb's copy has only in-frame clones and leaves some out. The table has roughly 200,000 clones, more than 80% seen once. Sequencing used PBMCs or T cells enriched from blood (not recorded which). These receptors came from a woman aged 40 to 50 with acute COVID-19. CDR3s include the opening cysteine and the closing phenylalanine or tryptophan. D genes are given only for firm matches. Size tells how often a clone was seen (once, few, many) or the class of an expanded clone, and some rows leave it out.

D gene,J gene,clone size,V gene,CDR3 DNA,CDR3 protein
NA,TRBJ1-1,NA,TRBV1,TGCACCAGCAGCCAAGATCTCTACGCCACTGAAGCTTTCTTT,CTSSQDLYATEAFF
NA,TRBJ2-7,NA,TRBV5-1,TGCGCCAGCAGCCAAACCGACACAGGGACCTACGAGCAGTACTTC,CASSQTDTGTYEQYF
TRBD2,TRBJ2-5,NA,TRBV5-1,TGCGCCAGCAGCTTGCGGAGCGGGGGGCCCCCAGAGACCCAGTACTTC,CASSLRSGGPPETQYF
TRBD1,TRBJ1-1,NA,TRBV27,TGTGCCAGCAGGCTCACCCAGGGGGGGAACACTGAAGCTTTCTTT,CASRLTQGGNTEAFF
TRBD1,TRBJ1-1,NA,TRBV3-1/TRBV3-2,TGTGCCAGCAGCCAACCGACAGGGGGAAGTATCACTGAAGCTTTCTTT,CASSQPTGGSITEAFF
TRBD2,TRBJ2-7,NA,TRBV27,TGTGCCAGCAGGGGCGGCGGGGGACGCTACGAGCAGTACTTC,CASRGGGGRYEQYF
NA,TRBJ1-2,NA,TRBV2,TGTGCCAGCTGTTCTCCCCCTGTGAGAGGCTACACCTTC,CASCSPPVRGYTF
NA,TRBJ1-6,NA,TRBV19,TGTGCCAGTAAGCGGGACTTACAAAATTCACCCCTCCACTTT,CASKRDLQNSPLHF
TRBD1,TRBJ1-2,NA,TRBV2,TGTGCCAGTTCCGAGAACAGGGGGCGAAGCTATGGCTACACCTTC,CASSENRGRSYGYTF
NA,TRBJ1-5,NA,TRBV7-8,TGTGCCAGCAGCTTAGCAGGGGGTCGTCAGCCCCAGCATTTT,CASSLAGGRQPQHF
NA,TRBJ1-1,NA,TRBV7-8,TGTGCCAGCAGCTTTGAAGGGGCAACTGAAGCTTTCTTT,CASSFEGATEAFF
NA,TRBJ1-6,NA,TRBV6-6,TGTGCCAGCAAAAACAGAATTCCGGAGGATTCACCCCTCCACTTT,CASKNRIPEDSPLHF
NA,TRBJ1-2,NA,TRBV7-2,TGTGCCAGCAGCCAAAACCACAGGGCCGGGTCCTCGGGCTACACCTTC,CASSQNHRAGSSGYTF
NA,TRBJ1-1,NA,TRBV6-5,TGTGCCAGCAGGTCGGACACCAAGAACACTGAAGCTTTCTTT,CASRSDTKNTEAFF
TRBD1,TRBJ1-1,NA,TRBV11-2,TGTGCCAGCAGCTCTCTCAGGGGGCGAAGAAACACTGAAGCTTTCTTT,CASSSLRGRRNTEAFF
NA,TRBJ1-2,once,TRBV5-4,TGTGCCAGCAGCTTCGGTCAGGGGACCGATGGCTACACCTTC,CASSFGQGTDGYTF
TRBD1,TRBJ2-2,once,TRBV3-1/TRBV3-2,TGTGCCAGCAGCCCCCGGGACAGGGGATACACCGGGGAGCTGTTTTTT,CASSPRDRGYTGELFF
NA,TRBJ1-3,NA,TRBV27,TGTGCCAGCAGTTTATATTACTCTGGAAACACCATATATTTT,CASSLYYSGNTIYF
NA,TRBJ2-1,NA,TRBV7-8,TGTGCCAGCAGCTTAGCCGGTTACTACAATGAGCAGTTCTTC,CASSLAGYYNEQFF
NA,TRBJ1-2,NA,TRBV27,TGTGCCAGTGGAAGGCGGCCAGACTATGGCTACACCTTC,CASGRRPDYGYTF
TRBD1,TRBJ1-2,NA,TRBV25-1,TGTGCCAGCAGGGGATCGGACAGGGAGTATGGTCGAGGTGGCTACACCTTC,CASRGSDREYGRGGYTF
TRBD2,TRBJ2-1,NA,TRBV19,TGTGCCAGTAGTATAGCGGGGGGTGACTACAATGAGCAGTTCTTC,CASSIAGGDYNEQFF
TRBD2,TRBJ2-3,NA,TRBV7-9,TGTGCCAGCAGTTTCATGACGGGACTAGCGGGGCTCACAGATACGCAGTATTTT,CASSFMTGLAGLTDTQYF
TRBD1,TRBJ1-6,NA,TRBV3-1/TRBV3-2,TGTGCCAGCAGCCAAACCGGGACAGGGCCATATTCACCCCTCCACTTT,CASSQTGTGPYSPLHF
TRBD1,TRBJ1-2,NA,TRBV13,TGTGCCAGCAGCTCTTCGTCGATACGCCGTCGGACAGGGGGCGACTATGGCTACACCTTC,CASSSSSIRRRTGGDYGYTF
NA,TRBJ2-2,NA,TRBV30,TGTGCCTGGAGTGTAGGCAGGGTGGCTGCCGGGGAGCTGTTTTTT,CAWSVGRVAAGELFF
TRBD1,TRBJ1-2,NA,TRBV29-1,TGCAGCGTTGAAGATAAGGGGGCCTACACCTTC,CSVEDKGAYTF
NA,TRBJ2-5,NA,TRBV4-2,TGTGCCAGCAGCCAAGATGGACCGGGGGAGACCCAGTACTTC,CASSQDGPGETQYF
TRBD1,TRBJ1-2,NA,TRBV4-1,TGCGCCAGCAGCCAAGGGGACAGGGATTGGTATGGCTACACCTTC,CASSQGDRDWYGYTF
NA,TRBJ1-5,NA,TRBV6-5,TGTGCCAGCAGGGCAGGGTTTGGCAATCAGCCCCAGCATTTT,CASRAGFGNQPQHF
TRBD1,TRBJ1-1,NA,TRBV3-1/TRBV3-2,TGTGCCAGCAGCCAACAGGACAGGATGGCTGAAGCTTTCTTT,CASSQQDRMAEAFF
NA,TRBJ1-2,NA,TRBV14,TGTGCCAGCAGCCAATACGCGAAGGGAGATGACTATGGCTACACCTTC,CASSQYAKGDDYGYTF
TRBD1,TRBJ1-2,NA,TRBV4-1,TGCGCCAGCAGCCAAGAGGGGAACAGGGGGCCTGGCTACACCTTC,CASSQEGNRGPGYTF
TRBD2,TRBJ2-3,NA,TRBV5-1,TGCGCCAGCAGCTTGGGGGGTAGCGGGGACCATTTCACAGATACGCAGTATTTT,CASSLGGSGDHFTDTQYF